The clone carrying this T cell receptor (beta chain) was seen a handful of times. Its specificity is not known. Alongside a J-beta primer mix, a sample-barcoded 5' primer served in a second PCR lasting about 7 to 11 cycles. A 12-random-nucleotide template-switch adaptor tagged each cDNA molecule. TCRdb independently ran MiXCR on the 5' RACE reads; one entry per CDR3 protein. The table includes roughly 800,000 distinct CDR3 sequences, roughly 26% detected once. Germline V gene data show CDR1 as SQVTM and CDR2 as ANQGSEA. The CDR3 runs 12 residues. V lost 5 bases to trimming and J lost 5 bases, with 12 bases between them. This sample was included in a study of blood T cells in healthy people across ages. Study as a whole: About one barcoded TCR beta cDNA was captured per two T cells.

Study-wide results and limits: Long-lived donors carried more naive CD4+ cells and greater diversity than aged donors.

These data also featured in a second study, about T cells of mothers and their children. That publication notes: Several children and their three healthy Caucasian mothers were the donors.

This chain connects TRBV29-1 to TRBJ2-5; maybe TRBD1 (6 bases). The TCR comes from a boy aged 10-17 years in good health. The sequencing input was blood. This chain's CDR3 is CSVIGTWETQYF. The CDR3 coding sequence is TGCAGCGTTATCGGGACATGGGAGACCCAGTACTTC.